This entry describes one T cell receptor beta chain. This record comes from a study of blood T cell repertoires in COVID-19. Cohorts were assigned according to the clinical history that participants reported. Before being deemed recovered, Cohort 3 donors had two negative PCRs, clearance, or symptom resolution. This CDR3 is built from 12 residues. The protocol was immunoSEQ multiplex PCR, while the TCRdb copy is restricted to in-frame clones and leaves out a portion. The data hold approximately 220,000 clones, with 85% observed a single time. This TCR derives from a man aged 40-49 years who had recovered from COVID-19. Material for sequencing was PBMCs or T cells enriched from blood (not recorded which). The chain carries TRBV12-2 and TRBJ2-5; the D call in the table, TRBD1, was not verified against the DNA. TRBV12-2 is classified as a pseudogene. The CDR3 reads CAPKGVLFTQYF. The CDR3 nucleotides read TGTGCACCAAAGGGGGTCCTTTTTACCCAGTACTTC.